The rows below give T cell receptor beta chains drawn from one sample of a study of beta chain features in type 1 diabetes. Only in-frame clones appear in the TCRdb table, and some are missing; sequencing was by immunoSEQ multiplex PCR. The table shows 900,000 or so clones, with around a sixth occurring only once. What was sequenced was naive CD4+ T cells from blood. Every receptor here comes from a young woman in good health. CDR3s leave out the opening cysteine and the closing phenylalanine or tryptophan. A D gene is named only where the DNA matches it firmly.

>TRBJ2-2|TRBV7-3|.
ASSPDWNTGELF
>TRBJ2-5|TRBV7-8|.
ASSLSRDEETQY
>TRBJ2-4|TRBV28|.
PPWVAKNIQY
>TRBJ1-1|TRBV5-4|.
ASSFIGNTEAF
>TRBJ2-2|TRBV4-1|TRBD2
ASSHRTSGSRSTGELF
>TRBJ1-2|TRBV2|.
ASSEREGYYGYT
>TRBJ2-2|TRBV28|.
ASSSLTAFPGELF
>TRBJ2-2|TRBV7-6|TRBD1
ASSPRQGLGTGELF
>TRBJ2-5|TRBV28|.
ASRALSAEQY
>TRBJ2-1|TRBV9|.
ASSPHQAGATGEQF
>TRBJ2-7|TRBV7-2|.
ASSLGAGVGEQY
>TRBJ1-1|TRBV28|.
ASKALNTEAF
>TRBJ1-2|TRBV18|.
ASSPGSANYGYT
>TRBJ2-5|TRBV7-2|TRBD2
ASSFDSGSRKTQY
>TRBJ1-2|TRBV4-1|.
ASSQGTGQNLNYGYT
>TRBJ2-1|TRBV14|TRBD1
ASSQRPVRDRVYNEQF
>TRBJ2-5|TRBV25-1|TRBD1
ASSDRQGRETQY
>TRBJ1-5|TRBV7-2|.
ASSFQGLIQPQH
>TRBJ1-1|TRBV7-2|.
ASSSNRFEGTEAF
>TRBJ1-3|TRBV21-1|.
ASSKESGTGWTDTIY
>TRBJ2-7|TRBV7-9|TRBD2
ASTGGYEQY
>TRBJ2-1|TRBV27|TRBD1
ASSLGTGTEQF
>TRBJ1-4|TRBV13|.
ASSLGEAGLRNEKLF
>TRBJ2-2|TRBV6-1|.
ASRGLPLNTGELF
>TRBJ2-2|TRBV4-3|TRBD1
ASSQDWSGGFTGELF
>TRBJ2-3|TRBV6-6|.
ASTSGVGPDTQY
>TRBJ2-7|TRBV5-4|TRBD2
ASSLGASGGYEQY
>TRBJ1-2|TRBV5-4|.
ASSKPGSVYGYT
>TRBJ2-7|TRBV10-2|.
ASSSRIANEQY
>TRBJ2-1|TRBV7-8|TRBD1
ASSLKTLRQGASNEQF
>TRBJ2-5|TRBV5-4|.
ASSFRETQY
>TRBJ2-1|TRBV15|TRBD2
ATSRGRLADHNEQF
>TRBJ2-1|TRBV7-8|.
ASSLLPGGSYNEQF
>TRBJ2-2|TRBV7-9|.
ASSHRGGELF
>TRBJ2-5|TRBV7-2|TRBD1
ASSKYDRAGQETQY
>TRBJ2-3|TRBV28|.
ASSPSGMGRDTQY
>TRBJ2-5|TRBV18|.
ASSPDREALGETQY
>TRBJ2-3|TRBV11-1|TRBD2
ASRAIPTSGVQFTDTQY
>TRBJ2-5|TRBV21-1|.
ASSKVLKTEQETQY
>TRBJ2-1|TRBV7-2|.
ASSLLPPYNEQF
>TRBJ1-5|TRBV10-2|.
ASSERIYSNQPQH
>TRBJ2-7|TRBV20-1|.
SARLAIEQY
>TRBJ2-7|TRBV11-3|TRBD1
ASSRDRDYEQY
>TRBJ1-2|TRBV15|.
ATSRDPGANYGYT
>TRBJ1-5|TRBV6-5|.
ASSSGQFENQPQH
>TRBJ2-2|TRBV4-2|TRBD1
ASRDRGDTGELF
>TRBJ2-7|TRBV14|.
ASSQDWGGDYEQY
>TRBJ2-5|TRBV2|.
ASSEASRTQY
>TRBJ2-7|TRBV7-8|.
ASSLGGIPGPREQY
>TRBJ2-7|TRBV6-6|.
ASTRTSGLEQY
>TRBJ2-1|TRBV4-2|.
ASSQKKGTGADEQF
>TRBJ2-1|TRBV7-9|TRBD2
ASSLSSGISNEQF
>TRBJ1-5|TRBV4-1|.
ASSQEWVSGWNQPQH
>TRBJ2-7|TRBV11-2|.
ASSPRGSSGAEQY